The 9 T cell receptor beta chains below were found in one sample sequenced in a study of post-analysis software for immune sequencing data. General study points: Relative to controls, patients had five TRBV segments at higher frequency, with TRBV5-6, TRBV5-1 and TRBV20-1 among these.

Their target antigens are unknown. TCR beta cDNA libraries had unique molecular identifiers. MiXCR, applied by TCRdb to the PCR reads, yields one record per CDR3 protein. Among a few hundred thousand distinct CDR3 sequences listed, approximately 33% were seen once. The sequenced sample was blood. These receptors were collected from a girl between 5 and 17 years old with multiple sclerosis.

This clonotype was detected only once. A much larger clone lies a single base off, so this may be a read error. The rearrangement joins TRBV7-9 to TRBJ2-7, with TRBD1 matching over 8 bases. The germline V gene encodes CDR1 SEHNR and CDR2 FQNEAQ (reference sequence). The length of the CDR3 is 14 residues. V was clipped by 5 bases and J by 1 base; unmatched bases: 4. The CDR3 sequence: CASSPGDRSYEQYF. CDR3 in DNA: TGTGCCAGCAGCCCAGGGGACAGGTCCTACGAGCAGTACTTC.

The V call is TRBV29-1, the J call TRBJ2-3, with 11 bases aligning to TRBD2. This CDR3 is 15 amino acids long. Trimming cost V 7 bases and J 5 bases; bases outside gene matches: 11. Germline CDR1 is SQVTM and CDR2 is ANQGSEA. The CDR3 sequence: CSATPLAGEEDTQYF. In DNA, the CDR3 is TGCAGCGCGACTCCACTAGCGGGGGAGGAAGATACGCAGTATTTT.

This rearrangement joins TRBV3-1 to TRBJ2-1; 8 bases fit TRBD2. CDR1 LGHDT and CDR2 YNNKEL come from the germline V gene (reference sequence). Unmatched junction bases numbered 6, after V lost 4 bases and J lost 4 bases. The CDR3 has 15 amino acids. Here the CDR3 reads CASSRSGGPYNEQFF. CDR3 sequence (DNA): TGTGCCAGCAGCCGGTCGGGGGGGCCGTACAATGAGCAGTTCTTC.

This clonotype appeared a few times. J is TRBJ2-7 and V is TRBV7-9; D unresolved. Germline CDR1 and CDR2: SEHNR and FQNEAQ (reference sequence). CDR3 size: 14 residues. The V gene lost 5 bases and the J gene lost 2 bases, with 13 bases spanning the gap. CDR3 nucleotide sequence: TGTGCCAGCAGCACCTTAGTAGCTCCCTACGAGCAGTACTTC. Amino acid sequence: CASSTLVAPYEQYF.

The rearrangement links TRBV13 to TRBJ1-1; D call uncertain. Germline V lookup: CDR1 PRHDT, CDR2 FYEKMQ (reference sequence). V was cut by 0 bases and J by 4 bases, with 12 bases left in between. The CDR3 covers 15 residues. CDR3 loop: CASSLGNYWGTEAFF. The CDR3 bases are TGTGCCAGCAGCTTAGGGAATTATTGGGGCACTGAAGCTTTCTTT. The full variable domain, with the rest looked up from reference TRBV13 and TRBJ1-1, is AAGVIQSPRHLIKEKRETATLKCYPIPRHDTVYWYQQGPGQDPQFLISFYEKMQSDKGSIPDRFSAQQFSDYHSELNMSSLELGDSALYFCASSLGNYWGTEAFFGQGTRLTVV.

The DNA for the CDR3 is TGTGCCAGCAGCCGAACTACCACAGGTTTAAGCTCCTACGAGCAGTACTTC. This codes for CASSRTTTGLSSYEQYF. The chain links TRBV7-9 to TRBJ2-7; tentative D call: TRBD1 (5 bases). Trimming took 5 bases from V and 0 from J, leaving 20 bases between them. The germline V gene encodes CDR1 SEHNR and CDR2 FQNEAQ (reference sequence). This CDR3 has 17 residues.

This chain joins TRBV7-3 and TRBJ2-3; TRBD1 agrees at 9 bases. The junction had 4 bases not matched to a gene; V was cut back by 5 bases and J by 4 bases. Looked up from germline, CDR1 is SGHTA and CDR2 is FQGTGA. This CDR3 has 14 amino acids. DNA for the CDR3: TGTGCCAGCAGCCGGGACAGGGCCCCAGATACGCAGTATTTT. Protein sequence: CASSRDRAPDTQYF.

The chain links TRBV7-3 to TRBJ2-1, with TRBD2 matching over 9 bases. The CDR3 runs to 18 residues. The germline V gene has CDR1 SGHTA and CDR2 FQGTGA. Germline trimming cut 5 bases from V and 5 bases from J; bases unmatched to any gene: 16. CDR3: CASSQTPPRAGGNNEQFF. The CDR3 coding sequence is TGTGCCAGCAGCCAAACTCCCCCACGAGCGGGGGGCAACAATGAGCAGTTCTTC.

This clonotype has just a few counts. The chain recombines TRBV4-2 with TRBJ2-5; D tentatively fits TRBD1 or TRBD2 (7 bases each). V was trimmed by 0 bases and J by 4 bases, leaving 15 bases between them. The CDR3 loop spans 16 amino acids. CDR1 is LGHNA and CDR2 is YNFKEQ in the germline V gene. The CDR3 region has the DNA TGTGCCAGCAGCCAAGATGTCATCAGGGGGGGAGAGACCCAGTACTTC. Protein sequence: CASSQDVIRGGETQYF.